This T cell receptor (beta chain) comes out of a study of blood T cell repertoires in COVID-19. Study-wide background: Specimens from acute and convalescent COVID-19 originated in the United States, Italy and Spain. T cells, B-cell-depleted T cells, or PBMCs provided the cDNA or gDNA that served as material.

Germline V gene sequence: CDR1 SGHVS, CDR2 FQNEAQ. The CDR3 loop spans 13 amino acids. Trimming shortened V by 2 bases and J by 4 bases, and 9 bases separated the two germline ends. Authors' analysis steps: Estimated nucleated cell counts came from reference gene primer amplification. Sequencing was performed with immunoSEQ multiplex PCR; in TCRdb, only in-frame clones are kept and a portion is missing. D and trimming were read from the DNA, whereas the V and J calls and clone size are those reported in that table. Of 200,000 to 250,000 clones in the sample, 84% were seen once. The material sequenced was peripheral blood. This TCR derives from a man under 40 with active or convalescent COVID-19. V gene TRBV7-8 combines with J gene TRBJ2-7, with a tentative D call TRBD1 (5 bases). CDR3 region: CASSLPGAYEQYF. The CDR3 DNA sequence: TGTGCCAGCAGCTTACCTGGGGCTTACGAGCAGTACTTC.